The rows below give T cell receptor beta chains drawn from one sample of a study of OX40 agonist ivuxolimab in advanced cancers. Sequenced by immunoSEQ multiplex PCR; TCRdb stores in-frame clones only, minus some. The sample gives some 86,000 clones, 90% of which show up once; less than 0.35% is in the top ten. Source: CD4+ or CD8+ T cells sorted from blood, taken in a trial of the OX40 agonist ivuxolimab. These receptors all stem from an adult with an advanced solid tumor such as melanoma, head and neck, liver or kidney cancer. CDR3s include the opening cysteine and the closing phenylalanine or tryptophan. Each record gives: clone size, V gene, D gene, J gene, CDR3 DNA, CDR3 protein. D genes are given only for firm matches. Rows give clone size only sometimes, using once, few, many, or a class for an expanded clone.

>.|TRBV10-1|.|TRBJ1-1
TGCGCCAGCAGTGAATCTGGGGTCGGCACTGAAGCTTTCTTT
CASSESGVGTEAFF
>.|TRBV18|.|TRBJ1-6
TGTGCCAGCTCACCAACGGCACAGGGAGGGTCCAGCTCCTATAATTCACCCCTCCACTTT
CASSPTAQGGSSSYNSPLHF
>.|TRBV6-6|.|TRBJ1-4
TGTGCCAGCAGTTACTCGGGGACGGTAGAAAAACTGTTTTTT
CASSYSGTVEKLFF
>.|TRBV9|.|TRBJ1-1
TGTGCCAGCAGCGCTAAAACGGGCAACACTGAAGCTTTCTTT
CASSAKTGNTEAFF
>.|TRBV5-1|.|TRBJ2-6
TGCGCCAGCAGCTTGGGGGGCACTGGGGCCAACGTCCTGACTTTC
CASSLGGTGANVLTF
>.|TRBV19|TRBD1|TRBJ1-1
TGTGCCGGCAGACAGGGTAGGGACACTGAAGCTTTCTTT
CAGRQGRDTEAFF
>.|TRBV2|.|TRBJ2-7
TGTGCCAGCAGTGCAATTACAGGGGACTCCGAGCAGTACTTC
CASSAITGDSEQYF
>.|TRBV5-4|.|TRBJ1-5
TGTGCCAGCAGCTTTTCGACGGATAGCAATCAGCCCCAGCATTTT
CASSFSTDSNQPQHF
>.|TRBV5-1|TRBD1|TRBJ1-4
TGCGCCAGCAGCAATGGACAGGGGGGAGAAAAACTGTTTTTT
CASSNGQGGEKLFF
>.|TRBV5-1|.|TRBJ2-3
TGCGCCAGCAGCTTGGTTCCGACTAGCACAGATACGCAGTATTTT
CASSLVPTSTDTQYF
>.|TRBV9|TRBD2|TRBJ2-3
TGTGCCAGCAGCACGAGCGGGGGGGTCCCGGGTACGCAGTATTTT
CASSTSGGVPGTQYF
>.|TRBV18|.|TRBJ1-5
TGTGCCACCTTCTCAGAGAATCAGCCCCAGCATTTT
CATFSENQPQHF
>few|TRBV21-1|.|TRBJ1-5
TGTGCCAGCAGCAAAGTTGGGAATAGCAATCAGCCCCAGCATTTT
CASSKVGNSNQPQHF
>.|TRBV18|.|TRBJ1-1
TGTGCCAGCTCACCATTGAGGGCCGATGAGAACACTGAAGCTTTCTTT
CASSPLRADENTEAFF
>once|TRBV19|.|TRBJ1-1
TGTGCCAGTAGTACAACGTGGGGATCTGAAGCTTTCTTT
CASSTTWGSEAFF
>.|TRBV11-2|.|TRBJ2-3
TGTGCCAGCACCAAAAGGGGCGCCCTCACAGATACGCAGTATTTT
CASTKRGALTDTQYF
>.|TRBV29-1|TRBD2|TRBJ2-1
TGCAGCGTTGATAGCGGGGCTGAGCAGTTCTTC
CSVDSGAEQFF
>.|TRBV5-8|.|TRBJ1-5
TGTGCCAGCAGCTTTTTGCAAGGCGGCAATCAGCCCCAGCATTTT
CASSFLQGGNQPQHF
>.|TRBV30|.|TRBJ2-3
TGTGCCTGGAGTCCCCGAGGAGCGGGTACGCAGTATTTT
CAWSPRGAGTQYF
>.|TRBV28|.|TRBJ1-5
TGTGCCAGCTGGCCGATGCTGAATCAGCCCCAGCATTTT
CASWPMLNQPQHF
>.|TRBV2|TRBD1|TRBJ1-5
TGTGCCAGCAGTACTTACAGGGGGCGGCCCCAGCATTTT
CASSTYRGRPQHF
>once|TRBV25-1|TRBD2|TRBJ2-5
TGTGCCAGCAGCGTGGGGGGGGAGACCCAGTACTTC
CASSVGGETQYF
>.|TRBV9|.|TRBJ1-1
TGTGCCAGCAGCGCACAACAGGGTAACACTGAAGCTTTCTTT
CASSAQQGNTEAFF
>once|TRBV28|.|TRBJ2-1
TGTGCCAGCGCGCTCCTAAAGGGTGAGCAGTTCTTC
CASALLKGEQFF
>.|TRBV6-5|.|TRBJ1-3
TGTGCCAGCAGGTTAAGGGATTACCCACGAAGCACCATATATTTT
CASRLRDYPRSTIYF
>.|TRBV7-8|TRBD1|TRBJ1-3
TGTGCCAGCAGCTTGGGACAGAGCTTCTCTGGAAACACCATATATTTT
CASSLGQSFSGNTIYF
>.|TRBV9|.|TRBJ2-5
TGTGCCAGCAGCCCACAGGCGATCACAGTTCAAGAGACCCAGTACTTC
CASSPQAITVQETQYF
>.|TRBV18|TRBD1|TRBJ2-7
TGTGCCAGCTCAAGGGACAGGGTTGGCTCCTACGAGCAGTACTTC
CASSRDRVGSYEQYF
>.|TRBV28|.|TRBJ1-3
TGTGCCAGCAGTTCGCCCGGGAGGGGCCCCTCTGGAAACACCATATATTTT
CASSSPGRGPSGNTIYF
>.|TRBV28|.|TRBJ2-4
TGTGCCAGCAGTTGGGGCAGGGAAGCGATAAACATTCAGTACTTC
CASSWGREAINIQYF
>.|TRBV4-1|TRBD1|TRBJ1-2
TGCGCCAGCAGCCAACCCCGGACAGGGAAACTCTATGGCTACACCTTC
CASSQPRTGKLYGYTF
>.|TRBV30|TRBD1|TRBJ1-1
TGTGCCTGGAGTGCAGGGGGGTGGACTGAAGCTTTCTTT
CAWSAGGWTEAFF
>.|TRBV5-4|.|TRBJ2-3
TGTGCCAGCAGCTTGCTCCGGGTATCCACTGAGGGGGATACGCAGTATTTT
CASSLLRVSTEGDTQYF
>.|TRBV6-5|TRBD1|TRBJ1-2
TGTGCCAGCAGCAGGACAGGGGGTAGCGGCTACACCTTC
CASSRTGGSGYTF
>.|TRBV4-1|.|TRBJ2-2
TGCGCCAGCAGCCAAGGACAACTACAATGGACCGGGGAGCTGTTTTTT
CASSQGQLQWTGELFF
>.|TRBV6-5|TRBD2|TRBJ2-1
TGTGCCAGCAGTTCACCGGGACTAGCGGGGAATGAGCAGTTCTTC
CASSSPGLAGNEQFF
>.|TRBV7-8|TRBD1|TRBJ1-5
TGTGCCAGCAGCTCCACCGGGACAGGGGAGCAGCCCCAGCATTTT
CASSSTGTGEQPQHF
>.|TRBV5-7|TRBD1|TRBJ2-1
TGTGCCAGCAGCCTTGGGGACAGGGACTACAATGAGCAGTTCTTC
CASSLGDRDYNEQFF
>once|TRBV6-5|TRBD1|TRBJ1-2
TGTGCCAGCAGTTCCGGACAGGCCTACTATGGCTACACCTTC
CASSSGQAYYGYTF
>.|TRBV2|TRBD2|TRBJ2-2
TGTGCCAGCAGACTATTCGGGGGGGCGAACACCGGGGAGCTGTTTTTT
CASRLFGGANTGELFF
>.|TRBV4-2|.|TRBJ1-2
TGTGCCAGCAGCCAAGGGGGGGTAGCGACTAACTATGGCTACACCTTC
CASSQGGVATNYGYTF
>.|TRBV11-2|TRBD2|TRBJ2-3
TGTGCCAGCAGCCCCCGGGGGGGTAGCACAGATACGCAGTATTTT
CASSPRGGSTDTQYF
>.|TRBV27|TRBD2|TRBJ2-7
TGTGCCAGCATGTCCCTAGCGGGGAGGGAGCAGTACTTC
CASMSLAGREQYF
>.|TRBV13|TRBD1|TRBJ1-3
TGTGCCAGCAGCGAAGGACAGGGGGTTAGAAACACCATATATTTT
CASSEGQGVRNTIYF
>.|TRBV7-3|.|TRBJ2-2
TGTGCCAGCAGCTTTTCGGGACACGAGCTGTTTTTT
CASSFSGHELFF
>.|TRBV11-2|TRBD1|TRBJ1-6
TGTGCCAGCAGCTTAACAGGGGGTGTTAATTCACCCCTCCACTTT
CASSLTGGVNSPLHF
>.|TRBV6-6|TRBD1|TRBJ2-2
TGTGCCATCAGGGACAGGGTGCACACCGGGGAGCTGTTTTTT
CAIRDRVHTGELFF
>.|TRBV13|TRBD1|TRBJ1-4
TGTGCCAGCAGCCGGCGGACAGGGAATGGAGCTAATGAAAAACTGTTTTTT
CASSRRTGNGANEKLFF
>.|TRBV4-2|.|TRBJ2-1
TGTGCCAGCAGCCAAGTAGGCCTTCTCGGTGGCAATGAGCAGTTCTTC
CASSQVGLLGGNEQFF
>.|TRBV11-2|.|TRBJ1-4
TGTGCCAGCAGTAGACAGGTCTCAACTAATGAAAAACTGTTTTTT
CASSRQVSTNEKLFF
>.|TRBV5-1|.|TRBJ1-2
TGCGCCAGCAGCTGGGGGTCCGGGACGATAGAGTTAAATGGCTACACCTTC
CASSWGSGTIELNGYTF
>.|TRBV6-5|.|TRBJ1-2
TGTGCCAGCAGTTTTGGGACGGCGGTTGGAGTTGGCTACACCTTC
CASSFGTAVGVGYTF
>.|TRBV5-8|.|TRBJ1-1
TGTGCCAGCAGCTTGGTAAGGATTCCTGACACTGAAGCTTTCTTT
CASSLVRIPDTEAFF
>.|TRBV14|.|TRBJ1-2
TGTGCCAGCAGCCAATATGGGACTTTCCTATCCGACCACACCTTC
CASSQYGTFLSDHTF
>.|TRBV6-1|TRBD1|TRBJ1-1
TGTGCCAGCAGAGCTGGGACAGGGAACACTGAAGCTTTCTTT
CASRAGTGNTEAFF
>.|TRBV2|.|TRBJ1-5
TGTGCCAGCAGTGAAGATTCCGGAGGCAATCAGCCCCAGCATTTT
CASSEDSGGNQPQHF
>.|TRBV18|.|TRBJ1-1
TGTGCCAGCTCTCCAAACAGATTTCTGAACACTGAAGCTTTCTTT
CASSPNRFLNTEAFF
>.|TRBV6-1|.|TRBJ1-2
TGTGCCAGCAGTGAAGTGGGGGTTCTAAGCTATGGCTACACCTTC
CASSEVGVLSYGYTF
>.|TRBV27|TRBD1|TRBJ2-7
TGTGCCAGCAGTTTATCTCGGACAGGGATCGGCGAGCAGTACTTC
CASSLSRTGIGEQYF
>.|TRBV27|TRBD1|TRBJ2-5
TGTGCCAGCAGTTTATCGGACAGGGGTGAGACCCAGTACTTC
CASSLSDRGETQYF